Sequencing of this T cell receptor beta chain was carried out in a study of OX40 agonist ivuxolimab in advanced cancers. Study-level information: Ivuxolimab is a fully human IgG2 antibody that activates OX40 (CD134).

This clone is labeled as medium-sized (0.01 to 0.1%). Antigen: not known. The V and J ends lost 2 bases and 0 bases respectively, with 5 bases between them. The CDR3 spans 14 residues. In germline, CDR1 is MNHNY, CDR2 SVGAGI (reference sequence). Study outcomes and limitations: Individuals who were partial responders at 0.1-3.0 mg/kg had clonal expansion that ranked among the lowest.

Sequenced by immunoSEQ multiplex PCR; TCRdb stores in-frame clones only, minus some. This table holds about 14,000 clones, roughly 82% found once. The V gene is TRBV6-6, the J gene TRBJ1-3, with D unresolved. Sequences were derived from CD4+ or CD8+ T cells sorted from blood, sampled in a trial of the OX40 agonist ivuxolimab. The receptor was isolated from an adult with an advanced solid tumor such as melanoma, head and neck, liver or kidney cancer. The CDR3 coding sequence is TGTGCCAGCAGTTACGGCGGCTCTGGAAACACCATATATTTT. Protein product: CASSYGGSGNTIYF.